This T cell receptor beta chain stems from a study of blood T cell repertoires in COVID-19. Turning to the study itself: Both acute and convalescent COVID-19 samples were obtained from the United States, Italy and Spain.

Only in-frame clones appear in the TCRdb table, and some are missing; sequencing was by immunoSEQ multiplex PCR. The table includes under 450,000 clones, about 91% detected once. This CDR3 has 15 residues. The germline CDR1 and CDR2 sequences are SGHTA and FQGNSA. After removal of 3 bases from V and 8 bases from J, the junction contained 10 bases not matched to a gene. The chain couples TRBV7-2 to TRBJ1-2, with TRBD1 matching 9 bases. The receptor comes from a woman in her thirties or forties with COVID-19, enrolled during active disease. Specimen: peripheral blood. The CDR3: CASSFVPGQGWGYTF. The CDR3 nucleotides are TGTGCCAGCAGCTTCGTCCCGGGACAGGGATGGGGCTACACCTTC. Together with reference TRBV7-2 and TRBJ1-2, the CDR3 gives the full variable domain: GAGVSQSPSNKVTEKGKDVELRCDPISGHTALYWYRQSLGQGLEFLIYFQGNSAPDKSGLPSDRFSAERTGGSVSTLTIQRTQQEDSAVYLCASSFVPGQGWGYTFGSGTRLTVV.